A selection of T cell receptor beta chains follows, all from one sample in a study of blood T cells in healthy people across ages. TCRdb fed the 5' RACE reads into MiXCR, producing one record per CDR3 protein. The data contain 550,000 to 750,000 distinct CDR3 sequences, under 25% of them singletons. The sample taken for sequencing was blood. These receptors were taken from a man between 65 and 80 years old in good health. Both conserved end residues are part of each CDR3. D genes are given only for firm matches. Size tells how often a clone was seen (once, few, many) or the class of an expanded clone, and some rows leave it out.

TRBV20-1,TRBJ1-4,TRBD1,14,few,CSATGGHLNEKLFF,TGCAGTGCGACAGGGGGGCACCTTAATGAAAAACTGTTTTTT
TRBV15,TRBJ2-7,TRBD2,15,few,CATSRDPASGSEQYF,TGTGCCACCAGCAGAGATCCAGCTAGCGGGAGCGAGCAGTACTTC
TRBV19,TRBJ2-6,-,15,few,CASSINDGFANVLTF,TGTGCCAGTAGTATAAACGACGGATTTGCCAACGTCCTGACTTTC
TRBV14,TRBJ2-4,TRBD1,14,-,CASSPPGQGIIQYF,TGTGCCAGCAGCCCTCCGGGACAGGGAATCATTCAGTACTTC
TRBV20-1,TRBJ1-2,-,12,-,CSARREDYGYTF,TGCAGTGCTAGGAGGGAGGACTATGGCTACACCTTC
TRBV7-4,TRBJ2-7,-,16,-,CASSPSKPGQSDEQYF,TGTGCCAGCAGCCCCAGCAAGCCCGGACAGTCCGACGAGCAGTACTTC
TRBV9,TRBJ2-7,-,11,few,CASAASYEQYF,TGTGCCAGCGCGGCGTCCTACGAGCAGTACTTC
TRBV20-1,TRBJ1-1,-,14,-,CSARSSGPATEAFF,TGCAGTGCTAGATCTTCAGGGCCTGCCACTGAAGCTTTCTTT
TRBV29-1,TRBJ2-5,TRBD2,16,many,CSVDPKGRAEEETQYF,TGCAGCGTGGACCCTAAAGGGAGGGCCGAAGAAGAGACCCAGTACTTC
TRBV6-2/TRBV6-3,TRBJ2-1,-,14,many,CASIRGYEGNEQFF,TGTGCCAGCATTCGGGGCTACGAAGGGAATGAGCAGTTCTTC
TRBV3-1,TRBJ2-7,-,17,-,CASSQETVRIPSYEQYF,TGTGCCAGCAGCCAAGAAACGGTCAGAATTCCATCCTACGAGCAGTACTTC
TRBV9,TRBJ2-1,-,13,-,CASSVDWGNEQFF,TGTGCCAGCAGCGTAGATTGGGGAAATGAGCAGTTCTTC
TRBV27,TRBJ2-7,-,15,few,CASSFQGFGGYEQYF,TGTGCCAGCAGTTTTCAGGGTTTCGGAGGCTACGAGCAGTACTTC
TRBV12-3/TRBV12-4,TRBJ2-2,-,14,many,CASSPDYWVGELFF,TGTGCCAGCAGCCCTGACTATTGGGTCGGGGAGCTGTTTTTT
TRBV29-1,TRBJ2-4,-,15,-,CSVVSRRPGENIQYF,TGCAGCGTTGTATCCCGTAGGCCGGGGGAAAACATTCAGTACTTC
TRBV15,TRBJ2-7,TRBD1,14,-,CATSRVQGGYEQYF,TGTGCCACCAGCAGAGTACAGGGGGGCTACGAGCAGTACTTC
TRBV7-3,TRBJ2-1,TRBD2,16,many,CASSATGTSGRNEQFF,TGTGCCAGCAGCGCCACCGGGACTAGCGGGAGAAATGAGCAGTTCTTC
TRBV20-1,TRBJ2-3,TRBD1,13,few,CSARTGITDTQYF,TGCAGTGCTAGGACAGGGATCACAGATACGCAGTATTTT
TRBV20-1,TRBJ1-1,TRBD1,16,-,CSALIGQGAMNTEAFF,TGCAGTGCTTTAATAGGACAGGGGGCCATGAACACTGAAGCTTTCTTT
TRBV3-1,TRBJ1-4,-,14,many,CASSQRTNNEKLFF,TGTGCCAGCAGCCAACGTACCAATAATGAAAAACTGTTTTTT
TRBV29-1,TRBJ2-5,TRBD2,12,-,CSVGLAVETQYF,TGCAGCGTAGGACTAGCGGTAGAGACCCAGTACTTC
TRBV2,TRBJ2-5,-,14,-,CASSDPRQEETQYF,TGTGCCAGCAGTGACCCCCGACAGGAAGAGACCCAGTACTTC
TRBV4-3,TRBJ2-2,-,14,few,CASSQDAKNGELFF,TGCGCCAGCAGCCAAGATGCGAAGAACGGGGAGCTGTTTTTT
TRBV9,TRBJ2-7,TRBD2,17,few,CASSVSSPGLGPYEQYF,TGTGCCAGCAGCGTTAGTTCCCCCGGACTAGGGCCTTACGAGCAGTACTTC
TRBV3-1,TRBJ2-7,TRBD2,17,few,CASSQDHKAGVSYEQYF,TGTGCCAGCAGCCAAGATCATAAAGCGGGGGTTTCCTACGAGCAGTACTTC
TRBV7-3,TRBJ2-7,-,14,-,CASSKPGQSYEQYF,TGTGCCAGCAGCAAACCGGGACAAAGCTACGAGCAGTACTTC
TRBV7-9,TRBJ1-2,-,14,few,CASSLEGGLNGYTF,TGTGCCAGCAGCTTAGAAGGGGGGCTAAATGGCTACACCTTC
TRBV20-1,TRBJ2-1,-,13,-,CSATAGNYNEQFF,TGCAGTGCTACGGCAGGGAATTACAATGAGCAGTTCTTC
TRBV11-2,TRBJ2-5,TRBD2,17,-,CASSLGLAGGQSETQYF,TGTGCCAGCAGCTTAGGACTAGCGGGAGGGCAATCGGAGACCCAGTACTTC
TRBV12-3/TRBV12-4,TRBJ2-1,TRBD2,15,-,CASTDLAGLGNEQFF,TGTGCCAGCACCGATCTAGCGGGACTGGGGAATGAGCAGTTCTTC
TRBV10-3,TRBJ2-7,-,14,many,CAISGGGDVYEQYF,TGTGCCATCAGTGGAGGGGGGGACGTCTACGAGCAGTACTTC
TRBV6-1,TRBJ2-3,-,16,-,CASSEVDRDPTDTQYF,TGTGCCAGCAGTGAAGTTGATAGGGATCCGACAGATACGCAGTATTTT
TRBV5-6,TRBJ2-3,-,16,-,CASSWGRTPPTDTQYF,TGTGCCAGCAGCTGGGGAAGGACTCCCCCCACAGATACGCAGTATTTT
TRBV20-1,TRBJ2-3,-,13,-,CSAQRSGTDTQYF,TGCAGTGCCCAGCGGAGCGGGACAGATACGCAGTATTTT
TRBV2,TRBJ2-3,-,14,few,CASRTKQGTDTQYF,TGTGCCAGCAGGACTAAACAGGGTACAGATACGCAGTATTTT
TRBV29-1,TRBJ2-5,TRBD1,13,-,CSVALQGWETQYF,TGCAGCGTTGCATTACAGGGGTGGGAGACCCAGTACTTC
TRBV14,TRBJ2-5,TRBD2,16,few,CASSQDLGGLAETQYF,TGTGCCAGCAGCCAAGATCTTGGAGGACTAGCGGAGACCCAGTACTTC